The sequence of this T cell receptor (beta chain) was determined in a study of CD8+CD57+ T cells in acquired aplastic anemia. For sequencing, patients were chosen who had shown expansion of CD8+CD57+ cells by flow cytometry. Severe acquired aplastic anemia was present in every patient. Genomic DNA constituted the template upon which TCR beta VDJ and CDR3 profiling was performed. TCRdb re-derived calls from the reads in MiXCR, one entry per CDR3 protein. The table records 300,000 or so distinct CDR3 sequences, 56% of them present only once. Germline V lookup: CDR1 LNHNV, CDR2 YYDKDF (reference sequence). This CDR3 region has 16 residues. V was shortened by 1 base and J by 5 bases, with 12 bases between the two germline ends.

Sequenced material: sorted CD4+, CD8+, or CD8+CD57+ T cells (not recorded which) from PBMCs. The origin of this receptor is a human donor with aplastic anemia. The chain recombines TRBV15 with TRBJ1-6; tentatively, D is TRBD1 (6 bases). CDR3 sequence (DNA): TGTGCCACCAGCAGAGCCACAGGGTCCCATAATTCACCCCTCCACTTT. It specifies CATSRATGSHNSPLHF.